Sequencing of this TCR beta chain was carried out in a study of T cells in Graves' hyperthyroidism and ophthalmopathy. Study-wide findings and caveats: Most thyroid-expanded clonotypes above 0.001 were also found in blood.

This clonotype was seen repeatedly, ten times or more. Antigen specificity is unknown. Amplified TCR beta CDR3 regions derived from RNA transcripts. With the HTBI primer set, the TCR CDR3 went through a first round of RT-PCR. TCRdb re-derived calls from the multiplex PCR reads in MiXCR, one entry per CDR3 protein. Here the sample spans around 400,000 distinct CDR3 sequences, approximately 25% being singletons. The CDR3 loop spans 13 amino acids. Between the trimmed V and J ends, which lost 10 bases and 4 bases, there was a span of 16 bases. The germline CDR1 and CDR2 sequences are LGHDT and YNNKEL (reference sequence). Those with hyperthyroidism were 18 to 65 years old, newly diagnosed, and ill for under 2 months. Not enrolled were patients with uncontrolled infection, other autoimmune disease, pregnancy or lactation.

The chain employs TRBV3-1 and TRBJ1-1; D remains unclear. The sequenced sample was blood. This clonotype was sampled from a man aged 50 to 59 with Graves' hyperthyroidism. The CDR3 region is CATRLARGTEAFF. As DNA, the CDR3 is TGTGCCACCCGCCTTGCGCGCGGCACTGAAGCTTTCTTT.